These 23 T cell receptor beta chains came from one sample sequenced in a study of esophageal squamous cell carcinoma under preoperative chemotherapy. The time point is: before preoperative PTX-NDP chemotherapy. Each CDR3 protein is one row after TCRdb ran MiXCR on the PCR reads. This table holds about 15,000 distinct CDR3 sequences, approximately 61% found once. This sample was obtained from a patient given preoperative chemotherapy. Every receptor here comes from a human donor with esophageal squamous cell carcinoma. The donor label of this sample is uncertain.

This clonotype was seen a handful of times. The chain's CDR3 is CASSPAGQGSYEQYF. In nucleotides, the CDR3 is TGTGCCAGCAGCCCTGCCGGACAGGGCTCCTACGAGCAGTACTTC. The chain recombines TRBV7-2 with TRBJ2-3; TRBD1 matches 8 bases. Matching the DNA end better, TRBJ2-7 makes the J call doubtful. The CDR3 length is 15 residues. The germline gives CDR1 SGHTA, CDR2 FQGNSA.

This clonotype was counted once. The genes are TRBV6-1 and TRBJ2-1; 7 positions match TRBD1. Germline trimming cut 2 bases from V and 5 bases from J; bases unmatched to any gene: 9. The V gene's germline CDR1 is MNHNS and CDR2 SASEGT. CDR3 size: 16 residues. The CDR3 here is CASSEIWTGRNNEQFF. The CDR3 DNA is TGTGCCAGCAGTGAAATTTGGACAGGAAGGAACAATGAGCAGTTCTTC.

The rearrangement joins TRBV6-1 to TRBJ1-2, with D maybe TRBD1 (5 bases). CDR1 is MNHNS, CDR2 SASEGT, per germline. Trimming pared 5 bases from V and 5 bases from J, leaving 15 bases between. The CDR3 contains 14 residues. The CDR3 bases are TGTGCCAGCAGTAGGGACGTAAGGGTATATGGCTACACCTTC. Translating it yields CASSRDVRVYGYTF.

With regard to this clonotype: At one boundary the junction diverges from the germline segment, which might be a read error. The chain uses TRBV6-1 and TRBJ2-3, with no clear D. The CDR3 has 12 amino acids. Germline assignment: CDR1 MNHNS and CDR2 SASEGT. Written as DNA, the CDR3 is TGTGCCGGCATTGGAGACATAGATATGCAGTATTTC. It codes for CAGIGDIDMQYF.

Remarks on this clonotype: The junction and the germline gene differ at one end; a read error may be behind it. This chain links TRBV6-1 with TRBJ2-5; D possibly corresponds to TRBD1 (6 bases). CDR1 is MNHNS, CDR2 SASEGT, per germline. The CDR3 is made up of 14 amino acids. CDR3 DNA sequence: TGTGCCAGCAGTGCGTGGGCAGGGGCGGAGGCCCTGACCTTC. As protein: CASSAWAGAEALTF.

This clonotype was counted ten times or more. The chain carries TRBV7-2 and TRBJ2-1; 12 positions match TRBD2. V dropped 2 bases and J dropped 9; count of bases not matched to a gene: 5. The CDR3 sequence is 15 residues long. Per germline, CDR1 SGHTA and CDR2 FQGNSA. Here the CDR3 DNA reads TGTGCCAGCAGCTTACTAGCGGGGGGGCATCGTGAGCAGTTCTTC. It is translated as CASSLLAGGHREQFF.

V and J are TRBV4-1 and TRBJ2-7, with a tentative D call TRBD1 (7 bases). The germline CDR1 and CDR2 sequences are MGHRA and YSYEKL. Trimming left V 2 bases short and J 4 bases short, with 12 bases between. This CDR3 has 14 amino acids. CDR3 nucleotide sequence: TGCGCCAGCAGCCAACAGGGGGGCGAATACGAGCAGTACTTC. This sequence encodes CASSQQGGEYEQYF.

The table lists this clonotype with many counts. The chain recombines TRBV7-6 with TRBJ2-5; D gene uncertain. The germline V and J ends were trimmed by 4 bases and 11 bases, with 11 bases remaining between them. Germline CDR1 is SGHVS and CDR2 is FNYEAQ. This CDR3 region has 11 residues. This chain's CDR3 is CASSYDNEQYF. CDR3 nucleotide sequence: TGTGCCAGCAGCTATGACAATGAGCAGTACTTC.

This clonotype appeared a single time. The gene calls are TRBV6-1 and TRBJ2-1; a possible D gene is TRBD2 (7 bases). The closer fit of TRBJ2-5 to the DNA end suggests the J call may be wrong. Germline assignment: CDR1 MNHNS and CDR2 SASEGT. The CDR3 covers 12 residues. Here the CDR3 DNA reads TGTGCCGGGGGGCCGGGGGGAGAGACCCAGTACTTC. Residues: CAGGPGGETQYF.

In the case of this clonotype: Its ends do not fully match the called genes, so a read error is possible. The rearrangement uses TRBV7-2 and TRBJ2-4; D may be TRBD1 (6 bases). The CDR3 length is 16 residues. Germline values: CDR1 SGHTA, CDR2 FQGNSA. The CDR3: CASSAPGLGATDIQYF. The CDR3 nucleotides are TGTGCCAGCAGCGCACCGGGGCTGGGGGCCACAGATATTCAGTACTTT. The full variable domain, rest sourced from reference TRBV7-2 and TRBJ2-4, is GAGVSQSPSNKVTEKGKDVELRCDPISGHTALYWYRQSLGQGLEFLIYFQGNSAPDKSGLPSDRFSAERTGGSVSTLTIQRTQQEDSAVYLCASSAPGLGATDIQYFGAGTRLSVL.

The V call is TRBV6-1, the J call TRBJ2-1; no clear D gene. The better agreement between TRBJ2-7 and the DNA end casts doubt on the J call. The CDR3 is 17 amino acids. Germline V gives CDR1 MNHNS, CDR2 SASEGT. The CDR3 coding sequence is TGTGCCAGCAGTCCTTACTTCGACGGCGTACACTCCTACGAGCAGTACTTC. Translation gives CASSPYFDGVHSYEQYF.

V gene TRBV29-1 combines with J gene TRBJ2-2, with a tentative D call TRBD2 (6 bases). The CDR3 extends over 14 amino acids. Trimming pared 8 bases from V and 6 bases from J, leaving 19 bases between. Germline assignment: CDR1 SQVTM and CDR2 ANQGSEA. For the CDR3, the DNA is TGCAGCTCGGGGGTAGGGGATGGCGCCGGGGAGCTGTTTTTT. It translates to CSSGVGDGAGELFF.

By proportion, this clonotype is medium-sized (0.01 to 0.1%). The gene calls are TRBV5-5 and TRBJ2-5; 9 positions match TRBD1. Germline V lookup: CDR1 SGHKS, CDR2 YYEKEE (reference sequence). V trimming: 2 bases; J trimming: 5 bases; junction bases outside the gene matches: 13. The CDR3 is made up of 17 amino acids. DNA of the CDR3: TGTGCCAGCAGCTTCCCGGGACAGGGATGGTCCGGGGAGACCCAGTACTTC. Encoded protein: CASSFPGQGWSGETQYF.

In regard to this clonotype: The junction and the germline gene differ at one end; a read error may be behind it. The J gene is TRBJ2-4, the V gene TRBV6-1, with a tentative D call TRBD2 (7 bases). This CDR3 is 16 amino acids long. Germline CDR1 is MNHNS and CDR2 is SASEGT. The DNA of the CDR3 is TGTGCCAGCAGCGTCAAGGGGGGGGGAGGCAAAAACACTCAGTACTTC. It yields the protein CASSVKGGGGKNTQYF.

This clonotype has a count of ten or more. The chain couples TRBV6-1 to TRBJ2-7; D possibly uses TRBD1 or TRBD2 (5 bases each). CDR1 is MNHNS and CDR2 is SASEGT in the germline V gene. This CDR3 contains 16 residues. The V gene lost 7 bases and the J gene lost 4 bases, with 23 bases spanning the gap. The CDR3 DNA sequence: TGTGCCAGCATGACCGGGGACCCCCGAGGAGATTACGAGCAGTACTTC. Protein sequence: CASMTGDPRGDYEQYF.

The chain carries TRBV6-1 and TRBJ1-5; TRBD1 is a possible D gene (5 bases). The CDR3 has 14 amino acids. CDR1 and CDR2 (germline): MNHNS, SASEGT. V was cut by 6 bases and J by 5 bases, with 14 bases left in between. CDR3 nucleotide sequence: TGTGCCAGCAGCCGGACACTCCGGGATCAGCCCCAGCATTTT. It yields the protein CASSRTLRDQPQHF.

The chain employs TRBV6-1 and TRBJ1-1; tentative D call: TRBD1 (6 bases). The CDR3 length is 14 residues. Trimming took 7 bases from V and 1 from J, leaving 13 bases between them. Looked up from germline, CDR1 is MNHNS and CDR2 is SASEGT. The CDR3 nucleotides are TGTGCCAGCAACAGGGCCAATCGGAACACTGAAGCTTTCTTT. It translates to CASNRANRNTEAFF.

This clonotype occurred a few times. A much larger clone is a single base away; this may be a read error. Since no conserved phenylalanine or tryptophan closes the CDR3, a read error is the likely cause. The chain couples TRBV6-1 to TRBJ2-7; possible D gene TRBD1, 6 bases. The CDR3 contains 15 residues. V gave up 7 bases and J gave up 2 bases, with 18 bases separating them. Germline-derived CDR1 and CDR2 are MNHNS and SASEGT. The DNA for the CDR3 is TGTGCCAGCAACTTATCCCCGGACAGAGCCTACGAGCAGTACTTA. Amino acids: CASNLSPDRAYEQYL.

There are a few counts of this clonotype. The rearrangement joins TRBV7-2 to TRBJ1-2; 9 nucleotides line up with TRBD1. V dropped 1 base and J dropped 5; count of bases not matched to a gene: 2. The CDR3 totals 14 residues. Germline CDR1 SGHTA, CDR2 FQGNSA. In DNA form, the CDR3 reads TGTGCCAGCAGCTTAGGGACAGGGGAATATGGCTACACCTTC. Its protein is CASSLGTGEYGYTF. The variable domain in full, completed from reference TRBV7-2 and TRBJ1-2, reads GAGVSQSPSNKVTEKGKDVELRCDPISGHTALYWYRQSLGQGLEFLIYFQGNSAPDKSGLPSDRFSAERTGGSVSTLTIQRTQQEDSAVYLCASSLGTGEYGYTFGSGTRLTVV.

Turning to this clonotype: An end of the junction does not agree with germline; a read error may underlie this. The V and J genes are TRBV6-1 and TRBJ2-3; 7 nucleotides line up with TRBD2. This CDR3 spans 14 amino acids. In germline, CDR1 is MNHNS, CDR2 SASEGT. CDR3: CASAGGGSQDMQYF. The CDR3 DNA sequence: TGTGCGAGCGCTGGGGGGGGGAGCCAAGATATGCAGTATTTC.

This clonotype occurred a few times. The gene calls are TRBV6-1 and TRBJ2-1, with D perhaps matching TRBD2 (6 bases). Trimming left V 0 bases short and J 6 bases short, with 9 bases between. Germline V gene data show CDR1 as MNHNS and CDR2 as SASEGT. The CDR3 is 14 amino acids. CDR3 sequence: CASSEAGAGNEQFF. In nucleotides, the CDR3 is TGTGCCAGCAGTGAAGCGGGAGCGGGCAATGAGCAGTTCTTC.

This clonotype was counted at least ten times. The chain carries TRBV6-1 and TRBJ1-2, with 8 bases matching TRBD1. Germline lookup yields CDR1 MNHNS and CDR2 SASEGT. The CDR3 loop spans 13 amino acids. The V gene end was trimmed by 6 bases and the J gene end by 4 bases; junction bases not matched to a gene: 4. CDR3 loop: CASRGQGIYGYTF. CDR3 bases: TGTGCCAGCAGAGGACAGGGAATCTATGGCTACACCTTC.

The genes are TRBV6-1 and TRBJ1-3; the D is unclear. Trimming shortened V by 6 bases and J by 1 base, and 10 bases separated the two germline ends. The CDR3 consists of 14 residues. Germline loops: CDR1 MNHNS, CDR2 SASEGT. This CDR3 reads CASSVARSGNTIYF. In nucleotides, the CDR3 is TGTGCCAGCAGCGTCGCCAGGTCTGGAAACACCATATATTTT.